Included here is one T cell receptor (beta chain) sequence, with context. Sequenced by immunoSEQ multiplex PCR; TCRdb stores in-frame clones only, minus some. The profile shows roughly 180,000 clones, 90% to 95% of them singletons. This sample was taken from a study of control samples from healthy donors and cancer patients. The clonotype was recovered from a woman under 30 in good health. The source material was blood.

In nucleotides, the CDR3 is TGTGCCAGCAGCCGTCCTGGGGGGGGTCACTCCTACAATGAGCAGTTCTTC. Translating it yields CASSRPGGGHSYNEQFF. J is TRBJ2-1 and V is TRBV7-8, with 7 bases aligning to TRBD2. V dropped 5 bases and J dropped 0; count of bases not matched to a gene: 10. This CDR3 comprises 17 residues. The germline gives CDR1 SGHVS, CDR2 FQNEAQ. The full variable domain, rest sourced from reference TRBV7-8 and TRBJ2-1, is GAGVSQSPRYKVAKRGQDVALRCDPISGHVSLFWYQQALGQGPEFLTYFQNEAQLDKSGLPSDRFFAERPEGSVSTLKIQRTQQEDSAVYLCASSRPGGGHSYNEQFFGPGTRLTVL.